This TCR beta chain was profiled in a study of T cells after yellow fever vaccination. This clonotype has a count of ten or more. V was trimmed by 3 bases and J by 4 bases, leaving 10 bases between them. Germline CDR1 reads DFQATT; CDR2 reads SNEGSKA (reference sequence). The CDR3 totals 13 residues. TCRdb recomputed calls from the 5' RACE reads with MiXCR, one row per CDR3 protein. The data show about 320,000 distinct CDR3 sequences, over 3.5% seen once. The rearrangement links TRBV20-1 to TRBJ1-3; D gene unclear. This TCR was sampled from a man between 18 and 35 years old who received the YFV17D yellow fever vaccine. The sample in question was PBMCs, obtained 15 days after the yellow fever booster vaccination. The CDR3 reads CSASSPRGNTIYF. CDR3 bases: TGCAGTGCTAGCAGCCCCCGCGGAAACACCATATATTTT.